What follows are 9 T cell receptor beta chains derived from one specimen sequenced in a study of blood T cell repertoires in COVID-19. Clones were read by immunoSEQ multiplex PCR, and TCRdb kept only the in-frame ones, dropping some. Here the sample spans about 210,000 clones, 92% being singletons. The sample taken for sequencing was peripheral blood. The receptors were gathered from a man aged 25 to 40 with acute or convalescent COVID-19.

The gene calls are TRBV5-1 and TRBJ2-7; 7 nucleotides align to TRBD1. Germline V gives CDR1 SGHRS, CDR2 YFSETQ. This CDR3 has 13 amino acids. V lost 4 bases, J lost 2 bases, and 3 bases stayed unmatched. CDR3 sequence (DNA): TGCGCCAGCAGCCCAGGGACAGCCTACGAGCAGTACTTC. This translates into CASSPGTAYEQYF.

The J gene is TRBJ1-4, the V gene TRBV4-1; TRBD1 matches at 8 bases. Germline V gene lookup returns CDR1 MGHRA and CDR2 YSYEKL. The CDR3 extends over 15 amino acids. With 1 base clipped from V and 5 bases from J, the junction kept 3 bases outside the gene matches. The CDR3 sequence is CASSQVYRGNEKLFF. Here the CDR3 DNA reads TGCGCCAGCAGCCAAGTCTACAGGGGGAATGAAAAACTGTTTTTT.

The chain carries TRBV3-1 (or the pseudogene TRBV3-2) and TRBJ2-3, with 7 bases that match TRBD2. Trimming cost V 4 bases and J 5 bases; bases outside gene matches: 9. The V gene's germline CDR1 is LGHDT and CDR2 YNNKEL (reference sequence). There are 15 residues in the CDR3. The CDR3 is CASSLGLVFRDTQYF. CDR3 bases: TGTGCCAGCAGCCTCGGACTAGTCTTTAGAGATACGCAGTATTTT.

The chain combines TRBV7-6 with TRBJ2-7; 9 positions match TRBD2. Per the germline V gene, CDR1 is SGHVS and CDR2 is FNYEAQ. The length of the CDR3 is 15 residues. V lost 1 base to trimming and J lost 6 bases; unmatched junction nucleotides: 7. This CDR3 reads CASSLEGGGAIEQYF. The CDR3 nucleotides read TGTGCCAGCAGCTTAGAGGGCGGGGGGGCGATCGAGCAGTACTTC. The whole variable domain, remainder taken from reference TRBV7-6 and TRBJ2-7, is GAGVSQSPRYKVTKRGQDVALRCDPISGHVSLYWYRQALGQGPEFLTYFNYEAQQDKSGLPNDRFSAERPEGSISTLTIQRTEQRDSAMYRCASSLEGGGAIEQYFGPGTRLTVT.

The chain uses TRBV7-9 and TRBJ1-2; D gene uncertain. The germline CDR1 and CDR2 sequences are SEHNR and FQNEAQ (reference sequence). The V end lost 5 bases, the J end lost 5 bases, and 15 bases lay between the germline ends. This CDR3 has 14 amino acids. Here the CDR3 reads CASSLPQAPYGYTF. The CDR3 DNA sequence: TGTGCCAGCAGCCTACCGCAGGCGCCGTATGGCTACACCTTC.

This sequence joins TRBV6-6 and TRBJ1-2; D possibly corresponds to TRBD1 (6 bases). Germline CDR1 MNHNY, CDR2 SVGAGI (reference sequence). V was pared by 7 bases and J by 4 bases, with 19 bases between. The CDR3 contains 15 residues. CDR3 protein: CASTSYGRGPYGYTF. In DNA form, the CDR3 reads TGTGCCAGCACAAGTTATGGCAGGGGACCCTATGGCTACACCTTC.

This clone was seen more than once but under ten times. V gene TRBV27 combines with J gene TRBJ2-7, with 7 bases lining up with TRBD1. The CDR3 is made up of 15 amino acids. With V trimmed by 6 bases and J by 0 bases, 8 bases remained unmatched. Germline assignment: CDR1 MNHEY and CDR2 SMNVEV (reference sequence). The chain's CDR3 is CASSLQGVSSYEQYF. For the CDR3, the DNA is TGTGCCAGCAGCCTTCAGGGGGTGAGCTCCTACGAGCAGTACTTC.

V usage is TRBV24-1 and J usage is TRBJ2-1; weak D call: TRBD1 (6 bases). Germline V gene sequence: CDR1 KGHDR, CDR2 SFDVKD. The CDR3 runs to 15 residues. Trimming cost V 3 bases and J 5 bases, with 13 bases left between them. CDR3 coding DNA: TGTGCCACCAGTGATCCGGCCGGGACAAACAATGAGCAGTTCTTC. The encoded protein is CATSDPAGTNNEQFF.

This chain connects TRBV5-6 to TRBJ2-1, with TRBD1 matching 7 bases. This CDR3 contains 15 residues. The V gene end was trimmed by 3 bases and the J gene end by 5 bases; junction bases not matched to a gene: 8. Germline CDR1 is SGHDT and CDR2 is YYEEEE. DNA for the CDR3: TGTGCCAGCAGCTCATGGACAGGCCCCGACAATGAGCAGTTCTTC. This gives the protein CASSSWTGPDNEQFF.